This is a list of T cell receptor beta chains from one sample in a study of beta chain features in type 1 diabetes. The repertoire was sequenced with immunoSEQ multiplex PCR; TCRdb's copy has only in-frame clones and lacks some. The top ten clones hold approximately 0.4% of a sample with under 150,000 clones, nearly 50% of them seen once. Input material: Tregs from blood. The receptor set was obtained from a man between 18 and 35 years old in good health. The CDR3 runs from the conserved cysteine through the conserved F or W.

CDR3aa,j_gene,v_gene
CSARTGVGEQFF,TRBJ2-1,TRBV29-1
CASSLFGTGAYEQYF,TRBJ2-7,TRBV7-3
CASSLGAGGFSYNEQFF,TRBJ2-1,TRBV5-1
CASSLSISGEQYF,TRBJ2-7,TRBV28
CATSRDPGGSEKLFF,TRBJ1-4,TRBV15
CASSISWLAGVSYNEQFF,TRBJ2-1,TRBV19
CASSLRWASGPSRTDTQYF,TRBJ2-3,TRBV7-2
CASSIGHKTSYEQYF,TRBJ2-7,TRBV19
CASSYRGHEQYF,TRBJ2-7,TRBV27
CASSLSGGNYGYTF,TRBJ1-2,TRBV7-9
CSARRYNEQFF,TRBJ2-1,TRBV20-1
CASSLGLAGGRPGHEQYF,TRBJ2-7,TRBV7-9
CASSYYPGQGTGEQYF,TRBJ2-7,TRBV6-5
CASSVGLAGGLDEQFF,TRBJ2-1,TRBV9
CSVGQGVRNTGELFF,TRBJ2-2,TRBV29-1
CASSQKRRKEQGSGNTIYF,TRBJ1-3,TRBV23-1
CASSSNRGNTEAFF,TRBJ1-1,TRBV6-1
CASSEPNTEAFF,TRBJ1-1,TRBV28
CASSRGIGDTIYF,TRBJ1-3,TRBV6-5
CASSIEGGGFNSPLHF,TRBJ1-6,TRBV5-1
CASSPGAGQGYTF,TRBJ1-2,TRBV18
CASSATYNEQFF,TRBJ2-1,TRBV2
CASSGTGTGGREQYF,TRBJ2-7,TRBV5-1
CASRDSLPYEQYF,TRBJ2-7,TRBV6-6
CASSFDRGDGYTF,TRBJ1-2,TRBV11-1
CASSRSTGGEQYF,TRBJ2-7,TRBV5-4
CASSLHSGSISSEQYF,TRBJ2-7,TRBV25-1
CASTTDRGWSGANVLTF,TRBJ2-6,TRBV2
CASSLRGSSSYNEQFF,TRBJ2-1,TRBV5-4
CASRTSGGLGETQYF,TRBJ2-5,TRBV19
CASSQGPGGGGANVLTF,TRBJ2-6,TRBV4-3
CAISEGGDRGYTF,TRBJ1-2,TRBV10-3
CASSFGVPLKGQYF,TRBJ2-7,TRBV7-7
CASSLAGYEQFF,TRBJ2-1,TRBV5-5
CASSLGTGAVGYTF,TRBJ1-2,TRBV11-2
CAWSRGGAGTGELFF,TRBJ2-2,TRBV30
CASSYSSGTDTQYF,TRBJ2-3,TRBV6-5